Presented here are 23 T cell receptor beta chains from one specimen sequenced in a study of cytomegalovirus exposure and HLA in healthy donors. The PCR employed 60 Vbeta primers together with 13 Jbeta primers. The assay was immunoSEQ multiplex PCR, and TCRdb's table has in-frame clones only and misses some. Of 150,000 to 200,000 clones listed, around nine tenths were seen once; the top ten hold about 2.1%. Sequenced: PBMCs. All receptors come from a woman younger than 30 in good health and CMV-seronegative.

This clone appeared once. The V and J genes are TRBV14 and TRBJ1-5; 8 bases align to TRBD1. The germline V gene encodes CDR1 SGHDN and CDR2 FVKESK. This CDR3 contains 16 residues. V gave up 0 bases and J gave up 2 bases; unmatched junction bases: 3. CDR3 residues: CASSQEAGGGNQPQHF. Written as DNA, the CDR3 is TGTGCCAGCAGCCAAGAGGCAGGGGGCGGCAATCAGCCCCAGCATTTT.

The V call is TRBV7-9, the J call TRBJ2-7, with D possibly matching TRBD2 (7 bases). This CDR3 region has 15 residues. Trimming removed 1 base from V and 0 bases from J, with 10 bases in between. In germline, CDR1 is SEHNR, CDR2 FQNEAQ (reference sequence). The CDR3 bases are TGTGCCAGCAGCTTAGAGGGGGGGAGCTCCTACGAGCAGTACTTC. Residues: CASSLEGGSSYEQYF. Filled out from reference TRBV7-9 and TRBJ2-7, the complete variable domain reads DTGVSQNPRHKITKRGQNVTFRCDPISEHNRLYWYRQTLGQGPEFLTYFQNEAQLEKSRLLSDRFSAERPKGSFSTLEIQRTEQGDSAMYLCASSLEGGSSYEQYFGPGTRLTVT.

The V and J genes are TRBV30 and TRBJ1-5, with D perhaps TRBD1 (6 bases). With 2 bases removed from V and 7 bases from J, the gap between germline ends came to 12 bases. This CDR3 spans 13 amino acids. Looked up from germline, CDR1 is GTSNPN and CDR2 is SVGIG (reference sequence). CDR3 loop: CAWSISGGQPQHF. Here the CDR3 DNA reads TGTGCCTGGAGTATCAGCGGGGGCCAGCCCCAGCATTTT. Full variable domain (outside the CDR3, taken from reference TRBV30 and TRBJ1-5): SQTIHQWPATLVQPVGSPLSLECTVEGTSNPNLYWYRQAAGRGLQLLFYSVGIGQISSEVPQNLSASRPQDRQFILSSKKLLLSDSGFYLCAWSISGGQPQHFGDGTRLSIL.

This clone was seen only a few times. The chain combines TRBV5-1 with TRBJ1-3; D is uncertain. The germline V gene encodes CDR1 SGHRS and CDR2 YFSETQ. This CDR3 has 15 amino acids. V was cut by 0 bases and J by 0 bases, with 7 bases left in between. The CDR3 DNA sequence: TGCGCCAGCAGCTTGGGGGGAGACTCTGGAAACACCATATATTTT. It yields the protein CASSLGGDSGNTIYF. The full variable domain, in which reference TRBV5-1 and TRBJ1-3 provide the parts outside the CDR3, is KAGVTQTPRYLIKTRGQQVTLSCSPISGHRSVSWYQQTPGQGLQFLFEYFSETQRNKGNFPGRFSGRQFSNSRSEMNVSTLELGDSALYLCASSLGGDSGNTIYFGEGSWLTVV.

V is TRBV7-9 and J is TRBJ2-7, with 13 bases identical to TRBD2. CDR1 is SEHNR and CDR2 is FQNEAQ in the germline V gene (reference sequence). CDR3 size: 15 residues. With V trimmed by 7 bases and J by 7 bases, 10 bases remained unmatched. CDR3 amino acids: CASTLTSGGPMEQYF. The DNA for the CDR3 is TGTGCCAGCACCCTGACTAGCGGGGGGCCTATGGAGCAGTACTTC.

This chain uses TRBV6-5 with TRBJ2-7; D is perhaps TRBD2 (5 bases). This CDR3 is 15 amino acids long. V was pared by 0 bases and J by 0 bases, with 9 bases between. CDR1 and CDR2 from the germline V gene are MNHEY and SVGAGI. The CDR3 nucleotides are TGTGCCAGCAGTTACTCGAGGGCGAGCTCCTACGAGCAGTACTTC. Its translation is CASSYSRASSYEQYF.

This clone appeared a few times. The chain combines TRBV5-1 with TRBJ1-1; D not resolved. CDR1 and CDR2 (germline): SGHRS, YFSETQ. The CDR3 has 11 residues. V dropped 2 bases and J dropped 8 bases, with 7 bases sitting between them. The CDR3 spells CASSFRGEAFF. CDR3 DNA: TGCGCCAGCAGCTTTCGAGGAGAAGCTTTCTTT.

This clone was found once. This rearrangement joins TRBV9 to TRBJ2-5, with D tentatively TRBD1 (5 bases). The germline V gene has CDR1 SGDLS and CDR2 YYNGEE. The CDR3 loop spans 15 amino acids. V was pared by 4 bases and J by 2 bases, with 15 bases between. This CDR3 is CASSLQGSQQETQYF. The CDR3, as DNA: TGTGCCAGCAGCCTTCAGGGATCTCAGCAAGAGACCCAGTACTTC.

The rearrangement links TRBV6-5 to TRBJ2-2; 10 nucleotides align to TRBD1. The CDR3 length is 14 residues. Trimming removed 6 bases from V and 6 bases from J; junction bases left unmatched: 4. The germline V gene encodes CDR1 MNHEY and CDR2 SVGAGI. The CDR3 DNA reads as TGTGCCAGCAGCAGGACAGGGGGTGCCGGGGAGCTGTTTTTT. This sequence encodes CASSRTGGAGELFF.

The rearrangement links TRBV19 to TRBJ1-5; 7 nucleotides line up with TRBD1. CDR3 size: 14 residues. Germline assignment: CDR1 LNHDA and CDR2 SQIVND (reference sequence). V lost 6 bases, J lost 3 bases, and 5 bases stayed unmatched. The CDR3 nucleotides are TGTGCCAGTAGGAACGACAGGGACAATCAGCCCCAGCATTTT. Translation gives CASRNDRDNQPQHF.

The chain is built from TRBV28 and TRBJ2-1; 9 bases line up with TRBD2. Germline V gene data show CDR1 as MDHEN and CDR2 as SYDVKM. V lost 2 bases to trimming and J lost 3 bases; unmatched junction nucleotides: 5. The CDR3 contains 16 residues. The DNA for the CDR3 is TGTGCCAGCAGTTTAGCCCCTAGCGGGAACTACAATGAGCAGTTCTTC. This gives the protein CASSLAPSGNYNEQFF.

The CDR3 DNA follows: TGTGCCAGTAGTAAGGGGGGGTACAATGAGCAGTTCTTC. Its protein product is CASSKGGYNEQFF. This chain connects TRBV19 to TRBJ2-1; D is possibly TRBD2 (7 bases). This CDR3 has 13 amino acids. The germline CDR1 and CDR2 sequences are LNHDA and SQIVND (reference sequence). Trimming took off 4 bases at V and 4 bases at J, with 8 bases between the two ends. Full variable domain (missing parts from reference TRBV19 and TRBJ2-1): DGGITQSPKYLFRKEGQNVTLSCEQNLNHDAMYWYRQDPGQGLRLIYYSQIVNDFQKGDIAEGYSVSREKKESFPLTVTSAQKNPTAFYLCASSKGGYNEQFFGPGTRLTVL.

In nucleotides, the CDR3 is TGTGCCAGCAGTGAATCAGGGGTCGATGGCTACACCTTC. Protein: CASSESGVDGYTF. The rearrangement uses TRBV2 and TRBJ1-2; TRBD1 might be the D (6 bases). Germline-derived CDR1 and CDR2 are SNHLY and FYNNEI. The CDR3 sequence is 13 residues long. Trimming pared 2 bases from V and 6 bases from J, leaving 10 bases between.

The J gene is TRBJ2-3, the V gene TRBV6-4; maybe TRBD1 (5 bases). Trimming left V 6 bases short and J 6 bases short, with 22 bases between. CDR1 MRHNA and CDR2 SNTAGT come from the germline V gene. This CDR3 contains 16 residues. CDR3 in DNA: TGTGCCAGCAGAGAACTCCCTGGTGGGGCCACGGATACGCAGTATTTT. Amino acids: CASRELPGGATDTQYF.

J is TRBJ2-3 and V is TRBV6-1, with 7 nucleotides matching TRBD2. The CDR3 totals 14 residues. The germline V gene has CDR1 MNHNS and CDR2 SASEGT. V gave up 8 bases and J gave up 2 bases; unmatched junction bases: 7. CDR3 sequence: CASLPGRITDTQYF. The CDR3 DNA follows: TGTGCCAGCCTACCCGGGAGGATCACAGATACGCAGTATTTT.

The chain has TRBV5-1 and TRBJ2-3, with D maybe TRBD1 (5 bases). V dropped 3 bases and J dropped 4 bases, with 18 bases sitting between them. The V gene's germline CDR1 is SGHRS and CDR2 YFSETQ. This CDR3 is built from 16 residues. CDR3 DNA sequence: TGCGCCAGCAGCTCCCGACGTGGGGCAATCCCAGATACGCAGTATTTT. Residues: CASSSRRGAIPDTQYF.

The chain is built from TRBV28 and TRBJ2-1; TRBD1 agrees at 8 bases. The CDR3 loop spans 15 amino acids. Germline CDR1 and CDR2: MDHEN and SYDVKM. V gave up 2 bases and J gave up 4 bases; unmatched junction bases: 4. CDR3: CASSLPQGGYNEQFF. CDR3 nucleotide sequence: TGTGCCAGCAGTTTACCACAGGGGGGATACAATGAGCAGTTCTTC.

This clone has just a few counts. The chain has TRBV6-6 and TRBJ2-1; D remains ambiguous. The germline CDR1 and CDR2 sequences are MNHNY and SVGAGI (reference sequence). V shed 5 bases and J shed 10 bases, with 12 bases lying between them. CDR3 length: 12 amino acids. CDR3 protein: CASSPVAREQFF. In nucleotides, the CDR3 is TGTGCCAGCAGTCCGGTTGCCAGGGAGCAGTTCTTC.

This chain uses TRBV27 with TRBJ1-2; 7 nucleotides agree with TRBD1. The CDR3 contains 15 residues. Germline assignment: CDR1 MNHEY and CDR2 SMNVEV (reference sequence). J was trimmed by 6 bases and V by 5 bases; bases with no gene match: 12. The CDR3 bases are TGTGCCAGCAGTCAATTGGGGGACAGAGCCCATGGCTACACCTTC. This sequence encodes CASSQLGDRAHGYTF.

V and J are TRBV6-5 and TRBJ1-1; D remains unclear. This CDR3 contains 13 residues. Germline-derived CDR1 and CDR2 are MNHEY and SVGAGI. The V gene lost 2 bases and the J gene lost 3 bases, with 7 bases spanning the gap. For the CDR3, the DNA is TGTGCCAGCAGTTACGAGATGGACACTGAAGCTTTCTTT. This sequence encodes CASSYEMDTEAFF.

The chain couples TRBV7-8 to TRBJ2-1, with 7 bases fitting TRBD1. This CDR3 has 15 residues. From germline, CDR1 is SGHVS and CDR2 FQNEAQ. With 5 bases clipped from V and 4 bases from J, the junction kept 8 bases outside the gene matches. This CDR3 is CASSAQGVKYNEQFF. In nucleotides, the CDR3 is TGTGCCAGCAGCGCGCAGGGGGTAAAGTACAATGAGCAGTTCTTC.

The chain combines TRBV5-1 with TRBJ2-7; 9 nucleotides align to TRBD1. The V and J ends lost 3 bases and 1 base, in that order; junction bases with no gene match: 5. Per the germline V gene, CDR1 is SGHRS and CDR2 is YFSETQ. The CDR3 extends over 15 amino acids. The CDR3 spells CASSSPDRGSYEQYF. The DNA for the CDR3 is TGCGCCAGCAGCTCCCCGGACAGGGGTTCCTACGAGCAGTACTTC.

The rearrangement links TRBV4-1 to TRBJ1-4; unclear D gene. CDR1 is MGHRA, CDR2 YSYEKL, per germline. Trimming cost V 1 base and J 10 bases, with 13 bases left between them. The CDR3 is 14 amino acids. CDR3 in amino acids: CASSQGALAGKLFF. As DNA, the CDR3 is TGCGCCAGCAGCCAAGGGGCCCTAGCCGGAAAACTGTTTTTT.